The entry below describes one T cell receptor beta chain. Its cognate antigen has yet to be identified. Nothing much larger sits one base from this clone, and base qualities are not available. These data come from a study of blood T cells in healthy people across ages (dated by TCRdb to the mid-2010s). Describing the broader study: Template switching captured roughly one uniquely barcoded TCR beta cDNA molecule per two T cells in model experiments. Age-related changes in TCR beta repertoire diversity were measured in the study by deep sequencing normalized with unique cDNA molecular identifiers. The donors were divided into four age groups: young (average approximately 15 years), middle-aged (under 40), aged (roughly 60) and long-lived (82). Donors of different ages were randomly distributed across sequencing lanes to avoid experimental bias. For two donors (one aged 18 to 29 and one aged 80 or older), the study analyzed two additional independent replicas of 1 million unique cDNA reads from the same blood draw.

Study-wide conclusions, independent of this receptor: As age increased, observed TCR beta diversity per million T cells dropped in a roughly linear way, and a significant reduction was already evident by age about 40. Estimates of total diversity from one million sequenced T cells were regarded as lower bounds and underestimates. A strong correlation was found between observed TCR beta diversity and the percentage of naive T cells measured by flow cytometry. Because donor CMV infection status was unknown, age-related changes in expanded clonotypes were potentially confounded. Bulk unsorted PBMC profiling prevented conclusive comparison of naive and antigen-experienced compartments. Compared with the aged group, more naive CD4+ T cells, fewer expanded clones and increased TCR diversity were shown by the long-lived group, suggesting age selection.

The library was made by 5' RACE. The instrument given in TCRdb is Illumina HiSeq 2500. A second 7 to 11 cycle PCR used a sample-barcoded 5' primer and a J-beta primer mix. Each TCR beta cDNA molecule received a unique molecular identifier from a template-switch 5' adaptor carrying 12 random nucleotides. Each sample yielded at least 2.5 million CDR3-containing paired-end reads. First-strand cDNA was synthesized from all RNA with the Mint cDNA synthesis kit, primed by a TRBC-specific oligonucleotide. Following uracil-DNA glycosylase treatment, all cDNA underwent a first 18-cycle PCR with the universal primers M1SS and BC2_uni_R. The authors processed their data as follows. Normalization of each sample was performed by random selection of 1 million high-quality reads, each carrying a distinct molecular identifier. Reads sharing molecular identifiers were discarded rather than binned into consensus sequences. MiTCR, run with a Q25 quality threshold and the strictest error-elimination algorithm, handled CDR3 identification, clonotype clustering and error correction. A nonparametric unseen species model using Euler transformation provided a lower-bound estimate of total TCR beta diversity. The public reads were run again by TCRdb, first through fastp at Q25 and then through MiXCR, and only productive beta chains were kept. Merged by CDR3 protein, the rows form single entries marked with the most common genes and DNA. Clone size and V and J calls follow TCRdb, not the original study. This sample has roughly 2 million distinct CDR3 sequences in its table, and around 48% of those were observed once. Together, the top ten hold more than 2% of the sample.

Looking up the germline V gene yields CDR1 SGHNT and CDR2 YENEEA. Trimming removed 2 bases from V and 1 base from J, leaving 19 bases between the germline ends. The CDR3 goes from the cysteine to the phenylalanine over 18 residues. Only the CDR3 DNA is retained, 54 bases long and in frame from the first base. The donors were 40 or so Caucasian individuals from Russia, aged 6 to 90 years, who were systemically healthy. Approximately 9.3 milliliters of peripheral blood were collected from each donor into EDTA-treated Vacutainer tubes. Ficoll-Paque density-gradient centrifugation was used to isolate PBMCs, with at least 6.5 million obtained per sample. Total RNA, at least 6 micrograms per sample, was extracted from PBMCs with Trizol reagent. Naive CD45RAhigh/CD27high T cell percentages were measured by flow cytometry on a PBMC aliquot from every donor.

The specimen sequenced was blood. The sequence links TRBV11-3 to TRBJ2-3; no D gene can be assigned with confidence. The sequence was obtained from a woman aged 40 to 50 in good health. Here is the DNA: TGTGCCAGCAGCTTATTTTGTACTCTGCGTGTCGGCACAGATACGCAGTATTTT. Translated, it gives CASSLFCTLRVGTDTQYF.